These 7 T cell receptor beta chains share one sample of origin, sequenced in a study of blood T cell repertoires in COVID-19. Using immunoSEQ multiplex PCR, the repertoire was profiled, and TCRdb retains in-frame clones only, with some absent. Among around 130,000 clones listed, about 86% were seen once. The material sequenced was PBMCs or T cells enriched from blood (not recorded which). These receptors were obtained from a man aged 40-55 years with acute COVID-19.

V usage is TRBV18 and J usage is TRBJ2-1; D may be TRBD1 (5 bases). Germline V gene data show CDR1 as KGHSH and CDR2 as LQKENI. The CDR3 runs to 14 residues. Trimming pared 1 base from V and 9 bases from J, leaving 13 bases between. CDR3 residues: CASSPRDQGSEQFF. The CDR3 DNA sequence: TGTGCCAGCTCACCACGCGACCAGGGTAGTGAGCAGTTCTTC.

This clone showed up just a few times. The V gene is TRBV7-9, the J gene TRBJ1-5; 7 bases agree with TRBD1. The CDR3 contains 13 residues. Trimming at V came to 7 bases and at J to 9 bases, leaving 9 bases not matched to a gene. Germline CDR1 and CDR2: SEHNR and FQNEAQ (reference sequence). CDR3 in DNA: TGTGCCAGCACCGCCGGGGACAGTGGGCCCCAGCATTTT. Protein: CASTAGDSGPQHF.

This rearrangement joins TRBV3-1 (or the pseudogene TRBV3-2) to TRBJ2-1, with D tentatively TRBD2 (6 bases). The CDR3 length is 18 residues. Trimming left V 2 bases short and J 0 bases short, with 17 bases between. Germline CDR1 LGHDT, CDR2 YNNKEL (reference sequence). The CDR3: CASSQYAGGASSYNEQFF. The CDR3 region has the DNA TGTGCCAGCAGCCAATATGCTGGCGGGGCCAGCTCCTACAATGAGCAGTTCTTC.

This rearrangement joins TRBV7-9 to TRBJ1-2, with 7 bases fitting TRBD1. V was clipped by 5 bases and J by 0 bases; unmatched bases: 3. This CDR3 is 14 amino acids long. Germline V gene data show CDR1 as SEHNR and CDR2 as FQNEAQ (reference sequence). In nucleotides, the CDR3 is TGTGCCAGCAGCATACAGGGGACTAACTATGGCTACACCTTC. The encoded protein is CASSIQGTNYGYTF.

CDR3 nucleotide sequence: TGTGCCAGCAGCTCGACAGGGGGAGGTTACGAGCAGTACTTC. Translating it yields CASSSTGGGYEQYF. The chain combines TRBV7-6 with TRBJ2-7, with 9 bases fitting TRBD1. This CDR3 contains 14 residues. V shed 4 bases, J shed 4 bases, and the junction held 5 bases outside the gene matches. From germline, CDR1 is SGHVS and CDR2 FNYEAQ.

This clone was seen a few times. This chain uses TRBV29-1 with TRBJ2-7; D remains ambiguous. V was clipped by 5 bases and J by 0 bases, with 11 bases between them. Germline CDR1 is SQVTM and CDR2 is ANQGSEA. The CDR3 has 13 residues. The CDR3 DNA reads TGCAGCGTTTCCAGGATCAACTCCTACGAGCAGTACTTC. Protein product: CSVSRINSYEQYF.

J is TRBJ2-7 and V is TRBV7-6; D gene ambiguous. V gave up 0 bases and J gave up 1 base, with 13 bases separating them. CDR3 length: 16 residues. From germline, CDR1 is SGHVS and CDR2 FNYEAQ. The CDR3 region has the DNA TGTGCCAGCAGCTTAGCGCTTGGAGCGCGGTCCTACGAGCAGTACTTC. Its translation is CASSLALGARSYEQYF.